This TCR beta chain was captured in a study of cytomegalovirus exposure and HLA in healthy donors (dated by TCRdb to about 2017). Notes on the research overall: An earlier analysis of some 600 of the donors reported about 260 Gb of sequence data and 95 million to 120 million unique TCR beta sequences obtained from about 179 million T cells. An early release that covered about 600 HLA-typed donors contained approximately 290 gigabases of sequencing data and 70 million to 100 million unique TCR sequences. Of the 300 to 500 genotyped donors, 65% to 90% were placed in the genetic ancestry cluster associated with self-reported Caucasian donors. The study aimed to test whether signatures of past pathogen exposure could be identified by cataloging public T cell receptors. The T cell repertoires of some 670 subjects were profiled by immunosequencing and related to cytomegalovirus serostatus. Besides the first cohort of approximately 670 subjects, a separate validation cohort made up of 120 different subjects was used. To predict cytomegalovirus infection status, the study combined high-throughput TCR immunosequencing, statistical association of individual TCRs with disease status, and machine learning. A later analysis re-examined previously published TCR beta repertoires from more than 650 donors and added high-resolution HLA genotyping to investigate patterns of TCR occurrence. The later analysis used no new phenotypic data to find candidate immune exposures, relying instead on TCR beta sequences and their occurrence across donors. An earlier analysis of about 620 of the donors applied high-throughput TCR beta sequencing to assess whether each TCR beta V gene segment acted as functional or pseudogenic. Donor age, sex, ethnicity and CMV serostatus were compiled alongside the repertoire data. Genome-wide SNP genotypes for about 65% of the roughly 700 donors were used in a later genetic analysis, which treated that subset as a discovery cohort. All discovery cohort repertoires had been generated on a single sequencing platform. Class I and class II HLA loci were covered by the typing at four-digit resolution. Typing coverage differed by locus: A, B, C, DRB1 and DQB1 were typed in about 620-640 donors, DQA1 in 500 to 550, DPA1 in 600 to 610, and DPB1 in 400 to 490. Roughly 5 DR-DQ haplotypes were handled as single units for association and clustering, since linkage in the cohort was strong. Among about 400 genotyped donors of the cohort, an average of around 250,000 unique TCR beta nucleotide sequences was sequenced per donor, of which roughly 17% were non-productive.

The cohort consisted of 666 healthy bone marrow donors. At the time of sampling, all cohort members were nominally healthy, though unrecorded immune exposures were likely present. The donor tested CMV seronegative, placing the donor among the 350 or so seronegative members of the cohort. A peripheral blood sample was provided by each donor, and peripheral blood mononuclear cells were used for TCR beta sequencing. The Qiagen DNeasy Blood Extraction Kit was used to extract genomic DNA from the blood cell samples. Spanning cysteine to phenylalanine, the CDR3 consists of 18 amino acids. This entry keeps only the CDR3 DNA: 54 bases, framed from base 1. V and J are trimmed by 0 bases and 7 bases, and the gene matches miss 13 bases of the junction. CDR1 MNHEY and CDR2 SMNVEV were looked up in the germline V gene (reference sequence). On this clone itself: This clone's antigen is unknown. Per-base qualities were not stored, and no clone one base away is much larger.

On the study overall, not on this receptor specifically: According to a later analysis, parvovirus B19, influenza, CMV and Epstein-Barr virus appeared linked to several top co-occurrence clusters. Because HLA typing was missing for some donors at each locus, association tests included only the typed subset. Compared with the approximately 670-donor mean, donors in an Asian-associated ancestry cluster had fewer N-insertions in productive TCRs, according to a later genetic analysis. Immune exposure information for the cohort was limited to CMV serostatus. A further reported finding was that TCR beta sequences accurately predicted the HLA-A and HLA-B alleles for most subjects in the first cohort. In a later analysis, TCR association rates were found to vary across HLA loci, with the most associated TCRs seen for DRB1 alleles and the fewest for HLA-C alleles. The earlier analysis of nearly 600 of the donors excluded roughly 16 rarely observed V segments, including chromosome 9 orphons, because counts were too low. The 87-base-pair reads could not distinguish some IMGT-functional V segments, including TRBV6-2 and TRBV6-3, so those segments were excluded. When HLA alleles, especially DR and DQ, strongly co-occurred, attributing TCR associations to individual alleles was difficult. Specific HLA alleles were associated with 15,000 to 20,000 TCR beta sequences at a false discovery rate of 0.05 in a later analysis. A cluster of highly shared sequence variants was judged likely to be a technical artifact of the sequencing pipeline. In a later analysis, HLA-associated TCR beta chains showed more clonal expansion and lower generation probabilities than non-associated chains that were equally common. A later genetic analysis associated a missense DCLRE1C variant with V-gene and J-gene trimming of TCR beta chains, and an independent cohort replicated the association. The authors suggested that the approach could potentially be extended to other disease states and immunological phenotypes. The classifier was reported to diagnose cytomegalovirus status with high specificity and sensitivity in both the original cohort and the validation cohort. The study listed 150 to 200 TCR beta chains as associated with cytomegalovirus. Most TCR sequences were seen in very few donors, while some public TCRs were found in many individuals. The cohort was sequenced for TCR beta chains only, and without alpha or paired-chain data the features that could be detected were limited. In vitro tests confirmed that a few of the cytomegalovirus-associated TCR beta chains recognize cytomegalovirus antigens. Sequencing depth was assumed to be roughly uniform across donors in the presence/absence analyses, though that assumption may not hold. According to a later analysis, most CMV-associated TCR beta chains appeared to be HLA-restricted, and the HLA associations seemed to be driven largely by CMV exposure. In an earlier analysis of over 550 of the donors, most TCR beta V segments were observed in productive rearrangements about 87% or about 30% of the time, broadly matching IMGT annotations. Correlated functional status among segregating V segments might be attributable to linkage disequilibrium, but an unknown experimental factor could not be ruled out.

To prepare the library, the immunoSEQ multiplex PCR assay was applied. A mixture of 60 forward primers for TCR Vbeta segments and 13 reverse primers for TCR Jbeta segments was used in the multiplex PCR. The CDR3 region of rearranged TCR beta genes was amplified from genomic DNA with a multiplex PCR assay. Amplified TCR beta libraries were sequenced as 87-base-pair reads on the Illumina HiSeq System. The authors' pipeline ran thus. In a later analysis, some 80 million unique TCR beta chains were counted across the 500 to 850 repertoires, and approximately 11 million of these chains were shared by at least two donors. Raw reads were error-corrected and collapsed into unique sequences by a nearest-neighbor algorithm in which closely related sequences were merged to remove PCR and sequencing errors. Alignment of CDR3 sequences to IMGT reference sequences was used to assign V, D and J gene segments. For a sequence to be retained, a match of at least six nucleotides was required to both a V gene segment and a J gene segment. A rearrangement counted as productive if the CDR3 had no stop codons and remained in frame with V and J, and every other rearrangement counted as non-productive. CDR3 was defined by IMGT convention, running from the second conserved V-encoded cysteine to the conserved J-encoded phenylalanine. Sequences without an unambiguous match to a single V gene segment were excluded from the earlier analysis of about 630 of the donors. An earlier analysis of almost 600 of the donors classified V segments as functional when productive rearrangements were above 56.7% and as segregating when the standard deviation between donors was above 5%. To diagnose cytomegalovirus status from the catalog of TCR beta chain sequences, a statistical classification framework was built. In a later analysis, V and J genes were assigned by comparing TCR nucleotide sequences against IMGT/GENE-DB human TR gene sequences. In a later analysis, CDR3 sequences and most-parsimonious VDJ recombination scenarios were assigned using the TCRdist pipeline. In a later analysis, each TCR beta chain was defined by its CDR3 amino acid sequence together with its V-gene family, and reads without a unique V-gene family were excluded. In a later analysis, 500 to 650 highly shared, low-generation-probability nucleotide sequences were removed to address suspected cross-contamination and a sequencing artifact. For each public chain, a later analysis derived a clonal expansion index from normalized ranks of inferred template counts within each repertoire. A later analysis computed generation probabilities with a VDJ recombination model fitted to out-of-frame rearrangements, and checked the results against IGoR. Hypergeometric tests were used in a later analysis to score TCR-TCR, TCR-HLA and TCR-CMV co-occurrence, with a repertoire-size bias correction applied to the TCR pairs. To estimate false discovery rates, a later analysis permuted the HLA or CMV assignments 20 times. A later analysis grouped co-occurring TCRs with DBSCAN, adding TCRdist sequence similarity when clustering within HLA-allele-positive subsets. Repertoires with fewer than 30,000 or more than 120,000 public chains, plus five repertoires with anomalous nucleotide sharing, were excluded from co-occurrence clustering. This is the immuneACCESS table as TCRdb keeps it, with only in-frame sequences that have V and J called. A part of the clones is gone; compared with another copy, unresolved V genes explain less than half, and the rest is unexplained. That table supplies the V and J calls and clone size; D and trimming were determined from the DNA. In this sample the table shows about 110,000 clones, 81% of which occur a single time. The ten largest clones represent roughly 2% of the sample.

Here the chain combines TRBV27 and TRBJ2-2; 8 junctional bases match TRBD2. Input material: PBMCs. This TCR was sampled from a woman younger than 45 in good health and CMV-seronegative. The base sequence is TGTGCCAGCAGTTTATCGTTTGGGGCGGGAGGACGATTCGGGGAGCTGTTTTTT. It is translated as CASSLSFGAGGRFGELFF.